These 2 T cell receptor beta chains originate from one sample sequenced in a study of CD8+CD57+ T cells in acquired aplastic anemia. Both TCR beta VDJ combination and CDR3 sequence profiling were carried out. Genomic DNA was the template for this profiling. TCRdb reanalysed the reads using MiXCR and keeps one entry per CDR3 protein. In the table there are about 95,000 distinct CDR3 sequences, roughly 70% of which are singletons. Patients who underwent sequencing had shown CD8+CD57+ cell expansion by flow cytometry. The sample consisted of sorted CD4+, CD8+, or CD8+CD57+ T cells (not recorded which) from PBMCs. The origin of the receptors is a human donor with aplastic anemia.

This clonotype was seen repeatedly, ten times or more. This rearrangement joins TRBV7-9 to TRBJ2-5; 8 bases agree with TRBD2. Germline values: CDR1 SEHNR, CDR2 FQNEAQ (reference sequence). J was trimmed by 4 bases and V by 4 bases; bases with no gene match: 8. CDR3 length: 15 residues. The DNA for the CDR3 is TGTGCCAGCAGCTATTCGGGGGGGCAGAGAGAGACCCAGTACTTC. Its translation is CASSYSGGQRETQYF.

The chain has TRBV20-1 and TRBJ2-1, with 8 bases lining up with TRBD2. The CDR3 length is 15 residues. V gave up 3 bases and J gave up 8 bases; unmatched junction bases: 12. Germline assignment: CDR1 DFQATT and CDR2 SNEGSKA (reference sequence). Written as DNA, the CDR3 is TGCAGTGCTAGGGGACTAGTCACGGTTATGTATGAGCAGTTCTTC. As protein: CSARGLVTVMYEQFF.